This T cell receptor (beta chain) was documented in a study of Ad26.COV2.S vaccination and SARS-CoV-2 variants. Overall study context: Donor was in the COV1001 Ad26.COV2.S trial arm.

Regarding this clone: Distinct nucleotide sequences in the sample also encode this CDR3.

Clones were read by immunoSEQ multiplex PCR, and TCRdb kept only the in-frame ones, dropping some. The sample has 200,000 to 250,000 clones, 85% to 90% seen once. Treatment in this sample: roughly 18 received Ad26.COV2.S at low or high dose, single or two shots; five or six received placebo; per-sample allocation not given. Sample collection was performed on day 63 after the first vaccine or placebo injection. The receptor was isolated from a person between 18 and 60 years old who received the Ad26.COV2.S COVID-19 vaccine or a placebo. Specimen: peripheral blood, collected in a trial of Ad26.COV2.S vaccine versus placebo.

Here the CDR3 DNA reads TGCGCCAGCAGCTCGGACGGATTCTACGAGCAGTACTTC. Amino acid sequence: CASSSDGFYEQYF. The chain is built from TRBV5-1 and TRBJ2-7; D is undetermined. Germline-derived CDR1 and CDR2 are SGHRS and YFSETQ. This CDR3 has 13 amino acids. The V and J ends lost 3 bases and 3 bases respectively, with 10 bases between them.